These 29 T cell receptor beta chains came from one sample sequenced in a study of PD-L1 blockade in urothelial cancer. Sequenced by immunoSEQ multiplex PCR; TCRdb stores in-frame clones only, minus some. The sample includes some 30,000 clones, around three quarters of them seen just once. Noted time point: peripheral blood 6 weeks after treatment start. Material: PBMCs, obtained around atezolizumab (anti-PD-L1) treatment. The receptors come from an older man with urothelial cancer.

The V gene is TRBV2, the J gene TRBJ2-7; 7 nucleotides align to TRBD2. Germline CDR1 and CDR2: SNHLY and FYNNEI. The CDR3 covers 16 residues. Losses at the gene ends were 2 bases for V and 6 bases for J; bases not matched to a gene: 13. This CDR3 is CASSESRRTRVGEQYF. In nucleotides, the CDR3 is TGTGCCAGCAGTGAAAGCCGGCGGACTAGAGTCGGCGAGCAGTACTTC.

The chain uses TRBV29-1 and TRBJ1-1; D possibly corresponds to TRBD1 (5 bases). Germline V lookup: CDR1 SQVTM, CDR2 ANQGSEA. V was pared by 4 bases and J by 5 bases, with 20 bases between. There are 15 residues in the CDR3. For the CDR3, the DNA is TGCAGCGTTGTTCGCAGGGCGTACGAGGCGACTGAAGCTTTCTTT. It is translated as CSVVRRAYEATEAFF.

The chain employs TRBV19 and TRBJ1-5; D is possibly TRBD1 (6 bases). The V end was cut by 7 bases, the J end by 13 bases, with 23 bases between. The germline V gene has CDR1 LNHDA and CDR2 SQIVND (reference sequence). This CDR3 has 14 amino acids. The CDR3 DNA is TGTGCCAGTAAGGGGGGAGGGGTCGGAGCCCTACAGCATTTT. Its translation is CASKGGGVGALQHF.

The rearrangement uses TRBV27 and TRBJ2-3, with 7 bases matching TRBD1. The V and J ends lost 5 bases and 2 bases, in that order; junction bases with no gene match: 7. The CDR3 is 15 residues long. Germline V CDR1 and CDR2: MNHEY, SMNVEV (reference sequence). CDR3 residues: CASSLGQVFTDTQYF. In nucleotides, the CDR3 is TGTGCCAGCAGTCTTGGACAGGTCTTCACAGATACGCAGTATTTT.

The chain couples TRBV5-5 to TRBJ2-3, with 9 bases that match TRBD1. The CDR3 loop spans 15 amino acids. J was trimmed by 4 bases and V by 3 bases; bases with no gene match: 6. CDR1 is SGHKS, CDR2 YYEKEE, per germline (reference sequence). CDR3 nucleotides: TGTGCCAGCAGCTGGGGACAGGGATTTGCAGATACGCAGTATTTT. The encoded protein is CASSWGQGFADTQYF.

This clone has just a few counts. At one end, the junction sequence differs from germline, possibly due to a read error. This chain uses TRBV19 with TRBJ1-1; TRBD1 matches 7 bases. From germline, CDR1 is LNHDA and CDR2 SQIVND (reference sequence). The CDR3 totals 12 residues. Written as DNA, the CDR3 is TGTGCCAGCCAAGGGACAGACCCTGGCTCTGTCTTT. This sequence encodes CASQGTDPGSVF.

This clone was counted only a few times. The chain recombines TRBV6-1 with TRBJ1-1; D might be TRBD1 (5 bases). This CDR3 has 13 residues. Deletions cut 5 bases from V and 6 bases from J, with 13 bases between. Germline V gives CDR1 MNHNS, CDR2 SASEGT. The CDR3: CASSPFGQSEAFF. The CDR3 DNA sequence: TGTGCCAGCAGTCCCTTTGGACAATCTGAAGCTTTCTTT.

V is TRBV5-4 and J is TRBJ2-3, with D perhaps TRBD2 (5 bases). Germline lookup yields CDR1 SGHNT and CDR2 YYREEE (reference sequence). The CDR3 length is 16 residues. V dropped 0 bases and J dropped 8 bases, with 19 bases sitting between them. Here the CDR3 reads CASSLDSPGSTGTQYF. The CDR3 coding sequence is TGTGCCAGCAGCTTGGACAGCCCGGGGTCTACGGGTACGCAGTATTTT. The entire variable domain, with the rest obtained from reference TRBV5-4 and TRBJ2-3, is as follows: ETGVTQSPTHLIKTRGQQVTLRCSSQSGHNTVSWYQQALGQGPQFIFQYYREEENGRGNFPPRFSGLQFPNYSSELNVNALELDDSALYLCASSLDSPGSTGTQYFGPGTRLTVL.

V usage is TRBV12-5 and J usage is TRBJ2-3; D possibly corresponds to TRBD2 (7 bases). Germline V CDR1 and CDR2: LGHNT, FRNRAP. This CDR3 region has 15 residues. V was pared by 1 base and J by 1 base, with 9 bases between. The CDR3 DNA reads as TGTGCTAGTGGTTTGGGGGGGGGCGGCACAGATACGCAGTATTTT. Encoded protein: CASGLGGGGTDTQYF.

The chain has TRBV2 and TRBJ1-1; tentative D call: TRBD1 (6 bases). V lost 5 bases and J lost 8, with 15 bases in between. CDR1 and CDR2 (germline): SNHLY, FYNNEI. The length of the CDR3 is 13 residues. CDR3 DNA sequence: TGTGCCAGCAGTTTCCGGGACACCTCAGAAGCTTTCTTT. This encodes CASSFRDTSEAFF.

The chain has TRBV9 and TRBJ2-5; 10 bases map to TRBD2. Germline V CDR1 and CDR2: SGDLS, YYNGEE. The CDR3 length is 15 residues. V lost 4 bases, J lost 4 bases, and 7 bases stayed unmatched. CDR3 in amino acids: CASSRTSGWGETQYF. DNA for the CDR3: TGTGCCAGCAGCAGGACTAGCGGATGGGGAGAGACCCAGTACTTC.

V gene TRBV6-5 combines with J gene TRBJ1-1; 11 bases align to TRBD1. Germline loops: CDR1 MNHEY, CDR2 SVGAGI. The ends lost 7 bases at V and 8 bases at J; junction bases unmatched: 6. There are 13 residues in the CDR3. For the CDR3, the DNA is TGTGCCAGCAAGGACAGGGGGCGTCCAGAAGCTTTCTTT. This gives the protein CASKDRGRPEAFF.

The V call is TRBV6-5, the J call TRBJ1-4; weak D call: TRBD1 (5 bases). CDR1 and CDR2 from the germline V gene are MNHEY and SVGAGI. The germline V and J ends were trimmed by 0 bases and 0 bases, with 8 bases remaining between them. This CDR3 has 16 residues. Here the CDR3 DNA reads TGTGCCAGCAGTTACTCCCAGGGCACAACTAATGAAAAACTGTTTTTT. It translates to CASSYSQGTTNEKLFF.

This CDR3 reads CASRPLGGAPTEAFF. The CDR3 region has the DNA TGTGCCAGCAGGCCGTTGGGGGGGGCGCCCACTGAAGCTTTCTTT. The chain joins TRBV7-2 to TRBJ1-1, with D perhaps matching TRBD1 (6 bases). V was trimmed by 6 bases and J by 4 bases, leaving 18 bases between them. CDR3 length equals 15 residues. Germline CDR1 SGHTA, CDR2 FQGNSA.

This rearrangement joins TRBV5-4 to TRBJ1-1; D uncertain. V lost 0 bases to trimming and J lost 2 bases, with 11 bases between them. This CDR3 spans 15 amino acids. The germline gives CDR1 SGHNT, CDR2 YYREEE (reference sequence). CDR3 residues: CASSLDSRLNTEAFF. The CDR3 DNA reads TGTGCCAGCAGCTTGGATTCAAGACTTAACACTGAAGCTTTCTTT.

CDR3 in amino acids: CASSASGISYEQYF. DNA for the CDR3: TGTGCCAGCTCAGCCTCCGGGATCTCCTACGAGCAGTACTTC. The rearrangement uses TRBV18 and TRBJ2-7, with a weak D call TRBD2 (5 bases). The ends were cut back, 5 bases at V and 0 bases at J, with 11 bases in the middle. The CDR3 length is 14 residues. CDR1 and CDR2 from the germline V gene are KGHSH and LQKENI. The full variable domain, with the rest looked up from reference TRBV18 and TRBJ2-7, is NAGVMQNPRHLVRRRGQEARLRCSPMKGHSHVYWYRQLPEEGLKFMVYLQKENIIDESGMPKERFSAEFPKEGPSILRIQQVVRGDSAAYFCASSASGISYEQYFGPGTRLTVT.

This chain uses TRBV28 with TRBJ1-3, with D hard to call. This CDR3 is 14 amino acids long. The V and J ends lost 3 bases and 0 bases respectively, with 6 bases between them. In germline, CDR1 is MDHEN, CDR2 SYDVKM. In DNA, the CDR3 is TGTGCCAGCAGTTTGTCCATCTCTGGAAACACCATATATTTT. Its protein product is CASSLSISGNTIYF.

For the CDR3, the DNA is TGTGCCAGCAGCACTAGGACAGGGATACAAGAGACCCAGTACTTC. It encodes CASSTRTGIQETQYF. The genes are TRBV7-9 and TRBJ2-5, with TRBD1 matching 8 bases. CDR3 length: 15 amino acids. The germline CDR1 and CDR2 sequences are SEHNR and FQNEAQ (reference sequence). Losses at the gene ends were 5 bases for V and 2 bases for J; bases not matched to a gene: 7.

V is TRBV7-9 and J is TRBJ1-2; 7 bases align to TRBD1. The CDR3 loop spans 17 amino acids. Germline assignment: CDR1 SEHNR and CDR2 FQNEAQ (reference sequence). J gave up 7 bases and V 3 bases, and 17 bases lay outside the gene matches. The CDR3 region is CASSFLLGTAREGGYTF. As DNA, the CDR3 is TGTGCCAGCAGCTTTCTGCTGGGGACAGCCCGCGAGGGTGGCTACACCTTC.

V is TRBV5-1 and J is TRBJ2-1, with D maybe TRBD2 (5 bases). In germline, CDR1 is SGHRS, CDR2 YFSETQ. Trimming took off 0 bases at V and 5 bases at J, with 12 bases between the two ends. The CDR3 sequence is 15 residues long. The CDR3 DNA follows: TGCGCCAGCAGCTTGGTTTTAACGGGGAACAATGAGCAGTTCTTC. Translated, it gives CASSLVLTGNNEQFF.

The chain is built from TRBV5-1 and TRBJ2-5, with TRBD1 matching 8 bases. The germline gives CDR1 SGHRS, CDR2 YFSETQ. The CDR3 has 15 amino acids. After removal of 3 bases from V and 4 bases from J, the junction contained 8 bases not matched to a gene. CDR3: CASSYGQGSRETQYF. The CDR3 DNA reads as TGCGCCAGCAGCTACGGACAGGGATCACGAGAGACCCAGTACTTC. Drawing the rest from reference TRBV5-1 and TRBJ2-5, the complete variable domain is KAGVTQTPRYLIKTRGQQVTLSCSPISGHRSVSWYQQTPGQGLQFLFEYFSETQRNKGNFPGRFSGRQFSNSRSEMNVSTLELGDSALYLCASSYGQGSRETQYFGPGTRLLVL.

The gene calls are TRBV5-1 and TRBJ2-5; weak D call: TRBD1 (6 bases). CDR1 is SGHRS, CDR2 YFSETQ, per germline. The V end lost 4 bases, the J end lost 6 bases, and 10 bases lay between the germline ends. The CDR3 is made up of 12 amino acids. The CDR3 here is CASSEGVKTQYF. Written as DNA, the CDR3 is TGCGCCAGCAGCGAGGGGGTAAAGACCCAGTACTTC.

The V and J genes are TRBV12-5 and TRBJ1-3, with D unresolved. Trimming left V 3 bases short and J 1 base short, with 13 bases between. Per the germline V gene, CDR1 is LGHNT and CDR2 is FRNRAP. The CDR3 has 16 residues. The CDR3 protein is CASGFGLAQSGNTIYF. In DNA form, the CDR3 reads TGTGCTAGTGGTTTTGGTCTAGCACAATCTGGAAACACCATATATTTT.

The chain joins TRBV7-2 to TRBJ1-5; a weak D match, TRBD1 (5 bases). Deletions cut 5 bases from V and 1 base from J, with 15 bases between. Germline V gene lookup returns CDR1 SGHTA and CDR2 FQGNSA. This CDR3 is built from 16 residues. Written as DNA, the CDR3 is TGTGCCAGCAGCCCCGGGGGAGGGTGGAGCAATCAGCCCCAGCATTTT. Protein: CASSPGGGWSNQPQHF.

The chain joins TRBV15 to TRBJ2-4; no definite D call. The CDR3 contains 15 residues. Germline CDR1 and CDR2: LNHNV and YYDKDF (reference sequence). Trimming shortened V by 5 bases and J by 1 base, and 12 bases separated the two germline ends. The CDR3 loop is CATSLPGVAKNIQYF. CDR3 sequence (DNA): TGTGCCACCAGCCTTCCGGGTGTCGCCAAAAACATTCAGTACTTC. The whole variable domain, remainder taken from reference TRBV15 and TRBJ2-4, is DAMVIQNPRYQVTQFGKPVTLSCSQTLNHNVMYWYQQKSSQAPKLLFHYYDKDFNNEADTPDNFQSRRPNTSFCFLDIRSPGLGDTAMYLCATSLPGVAKNIQYFGAGTRLSVL.

This clone was seen a handful of times. The J gene is TRBJ2-2, the V gene TRBV19, with TRBD1 matching over 8 bases. The junction had 8 bases not matched to a gene; V was cut back by 3 bases and J by 5 bases. Germline loops: CDR1 LNHDA, CDR2 SQIVND (reference sequence). The CDR3 sequence is 16 residues long. As DNA, the CDR3 is TGTGCCAGTAGTATCTTGACAGGGGCCGGGACCGGGGAGCTGTTTTTT. It yields the protein CASSILTGAGTGELFF.

V is TRBV7-2 and J is TRBJ2-1, with 8 bases that match TRBD2. This CDR3 comprises 14 residues. The germline V gene encodes CDR1 SGHTA and CDR2 FQGNSA. J gave up 10 bases and V 2 bases, and 7 bases lay outside the gene matches. The CDR3 spells CASSLISGLAEQFF. In nucleotides, the CDR3 is TGTGCCAGCAGCTTAATAAGCGGACTAGCAGAGCAGTTCTTC.

V and J are TRBV30 and TRBJ2-2, with D tentatively TRBD1 (5 bases). The CDR3 runs to 13 residues. Trimming pared 7 bases from V and 7 bases from J, leaving 16 bases between. Germline V gene lookup returns CDR1 GTSNPN and CDR2 SVGIG (reference sequence). The CDR3, as DNA: TGTGCCTCCCGACAGTCGGCCGGCGGGGAGCTGTTTTTT. It encodes CASRQSAGGELFF. The full variable domain, completed using reference TRBV30 and TRBJ2-2, is SQTIHQWPATLVQPVGSPLSLECTVEGTSNPNLYWYRQAAGRGLQLLFYSVGIGQISSEVPQNLSASRPQDRQFILSSKKLLLSDSGFYLCASRQSAGGELFFGEGSRLTVL.

The V and J genes are TRBV29-1 and TRBJ2-7, with a tentative D call TRBD2 (6 bases). V shed 4 bases and J shed 2 bases, with 12 bases lying between them. CDR3 length: 13 amino acids. CDR1 SQVTM and CDR2 ANQGSEA come from the germline V gene. The CDR3 here is CSVGPGDPYEQYF. The CDR3 bases are TGCAGCGTTGGTCCGGGGGATCCCTACGAGCAGTACTTC.